The 32 T cell receptor beta chains in this list originate from one sample, sequenced in a study of human T cells and chemical hapten exposure. Sample time point: pre-sensitization, week 0. The treatment is: therapeutic diphenylcyclopropenone sensitization with weekly scalp DPC. TCRdb reanalysed the RACE reads using MiXCR and keeps one entry per CDR3 protein. Of 250,000 to 300,000 distinct CDR3 sequences listed, 7.5% to 8% are singletons. The sample consisted of whole blood, taken in connection with sensitization to the hapten diphenylcyclopropenone (DPC). The source is a man between 18 and 29 years old with alopecia areata. Some clones in this sample may be carry-over from other donors' samples.

Only a few counts were recorded for this clonotype. The CDR3 spells CASSWSGGEETQYF. As DNA, the CDR3 is TGTGCCAGCAGCTGGTCGGGGGGCGAGGAGACCCAGTACTTC. The chain has TRBV7-9 and TRBJ2-5, with a possible D match to TRBD2 (7 bases). The CDR3 runs to 14 residues. The V end lost 4 bases, the J end lost 5 bases, and 14 bases lay between the germline ends. In germline, CDR1 is SEHNR, CDR2 FQNEAQ (reference sequence).

This chain connects TRBV5-8 to TRBJ2-4, with D tentatively TRBD1 (5 bases). Looked up from germline, CDR1 is SGHTS and CDR2 is YDEGEE. The CDR3 is 14 residues long. V was shortened by 1 base and J by 3 bases, with 8 bases between the two germline ends. CDR3: CASSLRQGKNIQYF. CDR3 in DNA: TGTGCCAGCAGCTTGAGGCAGGGCAAAAACATTCAGTACTTC.

There are many counts of this clonotype. The CDR3 DNA follows: TGCAGTGCTCAAGGGCCCGCAACTAATGAAAAACTGTTTTTT. Encoded protein: CSAQGPATNEKLFF. V is TRBV20-1 and J is TRBJ1-4; D unclear. Trimming left V 5 bases short and J 0 bases short, with 10 bases between. Germline CDR1 reads DFQATT; CDR2 reads SNEGSKA (reference sequence). The CDR3 length is 14 residues.

This clonotype was observed at least ten times. The rearrangement joins TRBV9 to TRBJ1-1; unclear D gene. This CDR3 is 14 amino acids long. Trimming took off 0 bases at V and 3 bases at J, with 9 bases between the two ends. Germline CDR1 is SGDLS and CDR2 is YYNGEE. The CDR3 here is CASSVEPFDTEAFF. The CDR3 DNA reads as TGTGCCAGCAGCGTAGAGCCGTTTGACACTGAAGCTTTCTTT.

The rearrangement uses TRBV7-9 and TRBJ1-1; 9 nucleotides agree with TRBD1. The CDR3 runs 15 residues. Germline values: CDR1 SEHNR, CDR2 FQNEAQ (reference sequence). With V trimmed by 1 base and J by 1 base, 1 base remained unmatched. The CDR3 bases are TGTGCCAGCAGCTTAGAGGGACAGGGGAACACTGAAGCTTTCTTT. This translates into CASSLEGQGNTEAFF.

J is TRBJ2-3 and V is TRBV18; 9 nucleotides match TRBD2. Germline assignment: CDR1 KGHSH and CDR2 LQKENI. This CDR3 contains 16 residues. The V gene end was trimmed by 6 bases and the J gene end by 0 bases; junction bases not matched to a gene: 7. The chain's CDR3 is CASSPLAGTSTDTQYF. CDR3 in DNA: TGTGCCAGCTCGCCCCTAGCGGGGACTAGCACAGATACGCAGTATTTT.

This clonotype was recorded a few times. This chain uses TRBV9 with TRBJ1-2; 10 bases match TRBD1. V was pared by 4 bases and J by 6 bases, with 6 bases of the junction left unmatched. The CDR3 length is 14 residues. Germline-derived CDR1 and CDR2 are SGDLS and YYNGEE. CDR3 loop: CASSPKTGGDGYTF. CDR3 nucleotide sequence: TGTGCCAGCAGCCCAAAGACAGGGGGCGATGGCTACACCTTC.

The chain combines TRBV7-9 with TRBJ2-3, with TRBD1 matching over 9 bases. This CDR3 is 16 amino acids long. Germline CDR1 reads SEHNR; CDR2 reads FQNEAQ (reference sequence). The trim removed 2 bases at V and 4 bases at J, leaving 7 bases unmatched. The CDR3 bases are TGTGCCAGCAGCTTACCGGGACAGGGATGGTCAGATACGCAGTATTTT. Residues: CASSLPGQGWSDTQYF.

The V and J genes are TRBV25-1 and TRBJ2-5, with 9 bases aligning to TRBD2. The CDR3 runs 15 residues. Germline V gives CDR1 MGHDK, CDR2 SYGVNS. The J segment lost 1 base and the V segment lost 3 bases, leaving 3 bases of the junction unmatched. CDR3 loop: CASSEGGGVQETQYF. Here the CDR3 DNA reads TGTGCCAGCAGTGAGGGCGGGGGGGTCCAAGAGACCCAGTACTTC.

The sample holds many counts of this clonotype. The chain employs TRBV24-1 and TRBJ2-5; tentative D call: TRBD2 (6 bases). CDR1 is KGHDR and CDR2 is SFDVKD in the germline V gene. V was clipped by 3 bases and J by 5 bases, with 12 bases between them. The CDR3 extends over 14 amino acids. CDR3 in amino acids: CATSDHTSTETQYF. DNA for the CDR3: TGTGCCACCAGTGATCATACTAGCACGGAGACCCAGTACTTC.

This clonotype has just a few counts. The V gene is TRBV19, the J gene TRBJ1-5; D is ambiguous. The germline gives CDR1 LNHDA, CDR2 SQIVND (reference sequence). The CDR3 covers 13 residues. The V end was cut by 2 bases, the J end by 5 bases, with 7 bases between. This CDR3 reads CASSIMVDQPQHF. CDR3 bases: TGTGCCAGTAGTATAATGGTGGATCAGCCCCAGCATTTT.

This clonotype was seen more than once but under ten times. The chain links TRBV3-1 to TRBJ2-3; no firm D call. The CDR3 spans 18 residues. The germline V gene has CDR1 LGHDT and CDR2 YNNKEL (reference sequence). V shed 4 bases and J shed 0 bases, with 20 bases lying between them. The chain's CDR3 is CASSRTLLTIRSTDTQYF. In DNA form, the CDR3 reads TGTGCCAGCAGCCGAACACTCCTGACAATACGGAGCACAGATACGCAGTATTTT.

This clonotype has at least ten counts. The chain links TRBV12-3 or TRBV12-4 to TRBJ1-1, with D unclear. This CDR3 is 13 amino acids long. V lost 3 bases and J lost 5, with 10 bases in between. The CDR3 reads CASSLSGWTEAFF. The CDR3 DNA reads TGTGCCAGCAGTTTGTCCGGGTGGACTGAAGCTTTCTTT.

This clonotype came up a few times. The V and J genes are TRBV20-1 and TRBJ2-1, with D perhaps matching TRBD1 or TRBD2 (5 bases each). Germline V gene lookup returns CDR1 DFQATT and CDR2 SNEGSKA (reference sequence). V lost 6 bases, J lost 8 bases, and 23 bases lay in between. The CDR3 is made up of 15 amino acids. CDR3 nucleotide sequence: TGCAGTGCCACTCCACCGGGACCTCCTACAGATGAGCAGTTCTTC. Its protein is CSATPPGPPTDEQFF.

The CDR3 spells CASSFTANQPQHF. In DNA, the CDR3 is TGTGCCAGCAGCTTCACAGCTAATCAGCCCCAGCATTTT. The rearrangement uses TRBV7-2 and TRBJ1-5; unclear D gene. Germline lookup yields CDR1 SGHTA and CDR2 FQGNSA. The CDR3 is made up of 13 amino acids. Trimming stripped 3 bases from V and 4 bases from J, with 7 bases between.

This clonotype was picked up many times. V and J are TRBV4-1 and TRBJ1-5; tentative D call: TRBD1 (6 bases). This CDR3 contains 16 residues. The V end lost 4 bases, the J end lost 7 bases, and 20 bases lay between the germline ends. Germline loops: CDR1 MGHRA, CDR2 YSYEKL. The CDR3 DNA follows: TGCGCCAGCAGCCGAGCTATGGTACAGGGAGGACAGCCCCAGCATTTT. It translates to CASSRAMVQGGQPQHF.

A remark on this clonotype: In this CDR3 the conserved last residue, phenylalanine or tryptophan, is missing, so a read error is likely. The V gene is TRBV12-3 or TRBV12-4, the J gene TRBJ2-1, with a weak D call TRBD2 (6 bases). V shed 7 bases and J shed 3 bases, with 25 bases lying between them. CDR3 length: 18 amino acids. CDR3 sequence reads: CASTSGIRGRTYYNEQFY. Here the CDR3 DNA reads TGTGCCAGCACCTCCGGAATACGGGGGAGAACTTACTACAATGAGCAGTTCTAC.

This clonotype was recorded a few times. The chain couples TRBV12-3 or TRBV12-4 to TRBJ2-5, with D unclear. CDR3 size: 13 residues. V was trimmed by 3 bases and J by 0 bases, leaving 5 bases between them. The CDR3 nucleotides are TGTGCCAGCAGTTTTGGGCACCAAGAGACCCAGTACTTC. Translating it yields CASSFGHQETQYF.

This clonotype came up many times. The rearrangement joins TRBV28 to TRBJ1-2; 12 bases map to TRBD1. The germline gives CDR1 MDHEN, CDR2 SYDVKM. Trimming removed 4 bases from V and 8 bases from J; junction bases left unmatched: 8. CDR3 length: 15 amino acids. CDR3 in DNA: TGTGCCAGCAGTTCCGGGGACAGGGGGCGTATGGGCTACACCTTC. Encoded protein: CASSSGDRGRMGYTF.

This clonotype was seen a handful of times. This chain connects TRBV5-5 to TRBJ2-5; D uncertain. Trimming stripped 2 bases from V and 2 bases from J, with 10 bases between. Germline CDR1 reads SGHKS; CDR2 reads YYEKEE (reference sequence). The CDR3 sequence is 14 residues long. The CDR3 sequence: CASSFPYLQETQYF. The CDR3 nucleotides read TGTGCCAGCAGCTTCCCGTACTTACAAGAGACCCAGTACTTC.

This clonotype has a count of ten or more. The chain carries TRBV27 and TRBJ2-7; no clear D. The CDR3 consists of 14 residues. Germline CDR1 MNHEY, CDR2 SMNVEV (reference sequence). The V end lost 5 bases, the J end lost 2 bases, and 13 bases lay between the germline ends. The CDR3 protein is CASSARARTYEQYF. The CDR3 bases are TGTGCCAGCAGTGCTCGGGCTAGAACCTACGAGCAGTACTTC.

The J gene is TRBJ1-5, the V gene TRBV6-5, with a possible D match to TRBD1 (5 bases). The germline V gene encodes CDR1 MNHEY and CDR2 SVGAGI. Trimming took 0 bases from V and 5 from J, leaving 11 bases between them. The CDR3 runs to 15 residues. CDR3 protein: CASSYSGGEDQPQHF. Here the CDR3 DNA reads TGTGCCAGCAGTTACTCTGGAGGGGAGGATCAGCCCCAGCATTTT.

This clonotype was counted many times. The gene calls are TRBV7-2 and TRBJ2-1; D is possibly TRBD1 (5 bases). The germline V and J ends were trimmed by 4 bases and 9 bases, with 16 bases remaining between them. Germline assignment: CDR1 SGHTA and CDR2 FQGNSA. This CDR3 contains 14 residues. The CDR3 DNA sequence: TGTGCCAGCAGCTCCAGCCACGGTCAGGGTGAGCAGTTCTTC. As protein: CASSSSHGQGEQFF.

This clonotype was seen ten or more times. The chain combines TRBV5-1 with TRBJ1-2; 8 bases fit TRBD1. CDR1 is SGHRS, CDR2 YFSETQ, per germline. The junction had 5 bases not matched to a gene; V was cut back by 3 bases and J by 1 base. The CDR3 totals 15 residues. CDR3 sequence (DNA): TGCGCCAGCAGCTCCCGGGACAGGATTAACTATGGCTACACCTTC. This gives the protein CASSSRDRINYGYTF.

This chain uses TRBV6-5 with TRBJ2-3, with TRBD2 matching over 13 bases. Looked up from germline, CDR1 is MNHEY and CDR2 is SVGAGI. This CDR3 comprises 16 residues. The trim removed 5 bases at V and 4 bases at J, leaving 6 bases unmatched. The CDR3 region has the DNA TGTGCCAGCAGTGTCGGGACTAGCGGGGACTCAGATACGCAGTATTTT. Translating it yields CASSVGTSGDSDTQYF.

The rearrangement uses TRBV4-3 and TRBJ1-5; D is ambiguous. Trimming stripped 1 base from V and 6 bases from J, with 28 bases between. In germline, CDR1 is LGHNA, CDR2 YSLEER. This CDR3 is 20 amino acids long. CDR3 amino acids: CASSQAAHSSAFAGTQPQHF. The CDR3 DNA is TGCGCCAGCAGCCAAGCTGCCCACTCTTCAGCGTTCGCGGGCACTCAGCCCCAGCATTTT.

This chain uses TRBV24-1 with TRBJ1-6; D unresolved. V was shortened by 6 bases and J by 10 bases, with 12 bases between the two germline ends. CDR1 and CDR2 from the germline V gene are KGHDR and SFDVKD. This CDR3 is built from 13 residues. CDR3 bases: TGTGCCACCAGTTTTGGACGAGACTCACCCCTCCACTTT. Translating gives CATSFGRDSPLHF.

This chain connects TRBV7-2 to TRBJ1-5; D is uncertain. From germline, CDR1 is SGHTA and CDR2 FQGNSA. Trimming took off 5 bases at V and 5 bases at J, with 13 bases between the two ends. The CDR3 loop spans 14 amino acids. The DNA of the CDR3 is TGTGCCAGCAGCGGTGTGGGAATTTATCAGCCCCAGCATTTT. It yields the protein CASSGVGIYQPQHF.

This rearrangement joins TRBV20-1 to TRBJ2-7; TRBD1 agrees at 8 bases. Germline CDR1 DFQATT, CDR2 SNEGSKA (reference sequence). The ends lost 5 bases at V and 6 bases at J; junction bases unmatched: 12. This CDR3 is built from 14 residues. CDR3 nucleotides: TGCAGTGCTCAAGACATCAGGGGGCGTATCGAGCAGTACTTC. Residues: CSAQDIRGRIEQYF.

Notes on this clonotype: Its ends do not fully match the called genes, so a read error is possible. The chain couples TRBV2 to TRBJ1-2; 8 bases map to TRBD1. The CDR3 length is 15 residues. Germline assignment: CDR1 SNHLY and CDR2 FYNNEI. CDR3 sequence: CVSSEAGQAFYGYTF. In DNA, the CDR3 is TGTGTCAGCAGTGAAGCGGGACAGGCGTTCTATGGCTACACCTTC.

This clonotype was seen only a few times. The J gene is TRBJ1-1, the V gene TRBV4-1; 8 nucleotides align to TRBD1. The CDR3 has 20 amino acids. With 4 bases clipped from V and 1 base from J, the junction kept 20 bases outside the gene matches. CDR1 and CDR2 (germline): MGHRA, YSYEKL. For the CDR3, the DNA is TGCGCCAGCAGCCCCCTTGCGAGTCTACAGGACAGGGACCCGAACACTGAAGCTTTCTTT. Translation: CASSPLASLQDRDPNTEAFF.

The chain has TRBV7-3 and TRBJ1-3; D not resolved. The CDR3 runs to 13 residues. With 4 bases removed from V and 2 bases from J, the gap between germline ends came to 6 bases. Per germline, CDR1 SGHTA and CDR2 FQGTGA. CDR3 sequence (DNA): TGTGCCAGCAGCTCTGACCCTGGAAACACCATATATTTT. Translation gives CASSSDPGNTIYF.